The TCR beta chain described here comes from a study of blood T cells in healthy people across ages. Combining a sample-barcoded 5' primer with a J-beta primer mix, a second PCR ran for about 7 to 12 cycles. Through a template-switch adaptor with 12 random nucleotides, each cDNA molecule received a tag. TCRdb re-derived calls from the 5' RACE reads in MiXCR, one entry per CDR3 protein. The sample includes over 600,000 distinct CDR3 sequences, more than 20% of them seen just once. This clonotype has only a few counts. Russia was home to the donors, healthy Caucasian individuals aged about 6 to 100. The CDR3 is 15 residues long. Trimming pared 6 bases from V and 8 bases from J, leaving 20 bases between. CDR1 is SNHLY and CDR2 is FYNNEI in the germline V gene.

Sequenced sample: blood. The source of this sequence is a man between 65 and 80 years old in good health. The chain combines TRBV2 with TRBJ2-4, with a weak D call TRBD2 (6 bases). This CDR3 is CASSPIGSGGDIQYF. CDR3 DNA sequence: TGTGCCAGCAGCCCTATTGGGAGCGGAGGGGACATTCAGTACTTC.